The 8 T cell receptor beta chains below all came from one sample that was sequenced in a study of T-cell memory formation after mild COVID-19. MiXCR, run by TCRdb on the 5' RACE reads, gives a single entry per CDR3 protein. Of 300,000 to 350,000 distinct CDR3 sequences listed, roughly an eighth are singletons. The sequencing sample was made of PBMCs or a T cell subset sorted from them (not recorded which). These receptors were taken from a man aged 18 to 29 who had mild COVID-19 (a few samples of this study predate the infection). Cell type and time point are not known.

This clonotype has a handful of counts. The chain recombines TRBV5-1 with TRBJ1-6; D unresolved. Between the trimmed V and J ends, which lost 1 base and 0 bases, there was a span of 14 bases. CDR3 length equals 18 residues. Germline loops: CDR1 SGHRS, CDR2 YFSETQ. For the CDR3, the DNA is TGCGCCAGCAGCTTGCCCCCGGCCGGTAGCTCCTATAATTCACCCCTCCACTTT. Protein product: CASSLPPAGSSYNSPLHF.

The sample holds a few counts of this clonotype. The chain employs TRBV7-2 and TRBJ2-3; D not certain. CDR3 length: 14 residues. The germline V and J ends were trimmed by 0 bases and 4 bases, with 8 bases remaining between them. CDR1 SGHTA and CDR2 FQGNSA come from the germline V gene. The CDR3: CASSLAPYPDTQYF. DNA of the CDR3: TGTGCCAGCAGCTTAGCCCCTTACCCAGATACGCAGTATTTT.

This clonotype appeared a few times. The rearrangement joins TRBV9 to TRBJ2-5; no definite D call. V lost 2 bases and J 2 bases, leaving 16 bases between the germline ends. Germline-derived CDR1 and CDR2 are SGDLS and YYNGEE. The CDR3 is 16 amino acids. In nucleotides, the CDR3 is TGTGCCAGCAGCGTCACCAGCGCCGAACTACAAGAGACCCAGTACTTC. It encodes CASSVTSAELQETQYF.

This clonotype was picked up a small number of times. The V and J genes are TRBV12-5 and TRBJ1-2; unclear D gene. The CDR3 is 15 amino acids. Germline CDR1 is LGHNT and CDR2 is FRNRAP. The germline V and J ends were trimmed by 7 bases and 3 bases, with 18 bases remaining between them. As DNA, the CDR3 is TGTGCTAGTGCCCTTCCCACTAAGGGCCACTATGGCTACACCTTC. Translated: CASALPTKGHYGYTF. The variable domain in full, completed from reference TRBV12-5 and TRBJ1-2, reads DARVTQTPRHKVTEMGQEVTMRCQPILGHNTVFWYRQTMMQGLELLAYFRNRAPLDDSGMPKDRFSAEMPDATLATLKIQPSEPRDSAVYFCASALPTKGHYGYTFGSGTRLTVV.

The V and J genes are TRBV5-1 and TRBJ2-1, with 9 bases that match TRBD1. The length of the CDR3 is 18 residues. V lost 5 bases, J lost 6 bases, and 18 bases stayed unmatched. CDR1 is SGHRS and CDR2 is YFSETQ in the germline V gene. The CDR3 loop reads CASRPGQGGWSVVNEQFF. The CDR3 coding sequence is TGCGCCAGCAGACCGGGACAGGGAGGCTGGTCGGTGGTCAATGAGCAGTTCTTC.

This clonotype was counted ten times or more. J is TRBJ1-2 and V is TRBV2; 8 nucleotides agree with TRBD1. Germline assignment: CDR1 SNHLY and CDR2 FYNNEI. V lost 6 bases to trimming and J lost 6 bases; unmatched junction nucleotides: 3. The CDR3 runs 12 residues. The CDR3 region has the DNA TGTGCCAGCAGGGGGACAGGTGATGGCTACACCTTC. Encoded protein: CASRGTGDGYTF. Full variable domain (remainder filled in from reference TRBV2 and TRBJ1-2): EPEVTQTPSHQVTQMGQEVILRCVPISNHLYFYWYRQILGQKVEFLVSFYNNEISEKSEIFDDQFSVERPDGSNFTLKIRSTKLEDSAMYFCASRGTGDGYTFGSGTRLTVV.

There are a few counts of this clonotype. The chain couples TRBV11-2 to TRBJ2-6, with 8 positions matching TRBD1. The length of the CDR3 is 18 residues. In germline, CDR1 is SGHAT, CDR2 FQNNGV. J gave up 0 bases and V 6 bases, and 10 bases lay outside the gene matches. CDR3 residues: CASSHVTGEFSGANVLTF. In DNA, the CDR3 is TGTGCCAGCAGTCACGTGACAGGGGAATTCTCTGGGGCCAACGTCCTGACTTTC.

This clonotype was recorded a few times. V is TRBV12-3 or TRBV12-4 and J is TRBJ1-1; maybe TRBD1 (6 bases). The length of the CDR3 is 14 residues. V lost 5 bases to trimming and J lost 8 bases, with 18 bases between them. CDR3 nucleotides: TGTGCCAGCAGTCCCTTAAGGACAGCCGTAGAAGCTTTCTTT. Its translation: CASSPLRTAVEAFF.